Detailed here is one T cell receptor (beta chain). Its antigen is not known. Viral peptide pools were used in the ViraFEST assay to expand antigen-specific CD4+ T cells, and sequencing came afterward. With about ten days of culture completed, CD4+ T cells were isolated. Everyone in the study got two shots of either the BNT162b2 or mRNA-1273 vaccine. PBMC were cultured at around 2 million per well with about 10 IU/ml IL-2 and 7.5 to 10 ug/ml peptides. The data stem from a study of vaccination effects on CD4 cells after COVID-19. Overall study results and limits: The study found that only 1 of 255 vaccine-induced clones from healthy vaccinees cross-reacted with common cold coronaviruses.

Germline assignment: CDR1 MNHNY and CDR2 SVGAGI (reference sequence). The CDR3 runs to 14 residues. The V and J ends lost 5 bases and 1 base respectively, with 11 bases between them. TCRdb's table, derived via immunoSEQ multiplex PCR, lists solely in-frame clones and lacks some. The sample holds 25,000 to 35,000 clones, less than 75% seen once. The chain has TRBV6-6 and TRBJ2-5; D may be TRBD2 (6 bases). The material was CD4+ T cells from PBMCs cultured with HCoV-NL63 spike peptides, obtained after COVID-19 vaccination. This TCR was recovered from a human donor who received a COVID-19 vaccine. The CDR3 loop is CASSDSGSQETQYF. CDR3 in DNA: TGTGCCAGCAGTGATAGCGGCTCCCAAGAGACCCAGTACTTC.